The T cell receptor beta chain under discussion was sequenced for a study of T cell responses to AZD1222 COVID-19 vaccine. Trimming cost V 6 bases and J 5 bases, with 14 bases left between them. The length of the CDR3 is 13 residues. The count of this clone is one. Assay used: immunoSEQ multiplex PCR; TCRdb lists only in-frame clones, some missing. The sample gives about 140,000 clones, approximately 90% of which show up once; roughly 9.9% is in the top ten. The V gene is TRBV12-3 or TRBV12-4, the J gene TRBJ2-7, with a possible D match to TRBD2 (5 bases). Sequencing was performed on peripheral blood, taken 28 days after the second AZD1222 dose. The TCR originated in an adult who received the AZD1222 COVID-19 vaccine. The CDR3 nucleotides are TGTGCCAGCAGGGATAGGAATAGCGACGAGCAGTACTTC. Protein sequence: CASRDRNSDEQYF.